This T cell receptor (beta chain) appears in the sequencing data of a study of T cell repertoires in ileal Crohn's disease. TCRdb keeps only in-frame clones here, not all; method: immunoSEQ multiplex PCR. This sample yields 11,000 to 15,000 clones, of which 65% to 85% are seen a single time; approximately 6% belongs to the top ten. V dropped 4 bases and J dropped 5; count of bases not matched to a gene: 5. The CDR3 consists of 13 residues. Per germline, CDR1 SGHNT and CDR2 YYREEE (reference sequence). This TCR derives from an adult with Crohn's disease. Sequencing was done on a sample of ileal tissue. The chain has TRBV5-4 and TRBJ1-1; the match to TRBD1 covers 7 bases. The CDR3: CASSPRGRTEAFF. The CDR3 nucleotides are TGTGCCAGCAGCCCCAGGGGGAGGACTGAAGCTTTCTTT.